The entry that follows covers one T cell receptor (beta chain) sequence. Authors' data handling: Reference gene primer amplification in the assay estimated nucleated cell counts. TCRdb keeps only in-frame clones here, not all; method: immunoSEQ multiplex PCR. From that table come the V and J calls and clone size; the DNA was used to work out D and trimming. The sample holds fewer than 300,000 clones, about 89% seen once. These data come from a study of blood T cell repertoires in COVID-19. Study-level information: The cDNA or gDNA used as material had been derived from T cells, B-cell-depleted T cells, or PBMCs.

This CDR3 region has 13 residues. Trimming took off 1 base at V and 3 bases at J, with 6 bases between the two ends. CDR1 and CDR2 (germline): LGHDT, YNNKEL (reference sequence). Allocation to cohorts depended on clinical history reported by the participants. Donors of Cohort 3 who recovered were those that had two negative PCRs, clearance, or symptom resolution. Sequenced input: PBMCs or T cells enriched from blood (not recorded which). The clonotype comes from a man aged 35 to 55 who had recovered from COVID-19. V is TRBV3-1 (or the pseudogene TRBV3-2) and J is TRBJ1-1; D remains unclear. For the CDR3, the DNA is TGTGCCAGCAGCCAAGGGCCGTACACTGAAGCTTTCTTT. Protein product: CASSQGPYTEAFF.